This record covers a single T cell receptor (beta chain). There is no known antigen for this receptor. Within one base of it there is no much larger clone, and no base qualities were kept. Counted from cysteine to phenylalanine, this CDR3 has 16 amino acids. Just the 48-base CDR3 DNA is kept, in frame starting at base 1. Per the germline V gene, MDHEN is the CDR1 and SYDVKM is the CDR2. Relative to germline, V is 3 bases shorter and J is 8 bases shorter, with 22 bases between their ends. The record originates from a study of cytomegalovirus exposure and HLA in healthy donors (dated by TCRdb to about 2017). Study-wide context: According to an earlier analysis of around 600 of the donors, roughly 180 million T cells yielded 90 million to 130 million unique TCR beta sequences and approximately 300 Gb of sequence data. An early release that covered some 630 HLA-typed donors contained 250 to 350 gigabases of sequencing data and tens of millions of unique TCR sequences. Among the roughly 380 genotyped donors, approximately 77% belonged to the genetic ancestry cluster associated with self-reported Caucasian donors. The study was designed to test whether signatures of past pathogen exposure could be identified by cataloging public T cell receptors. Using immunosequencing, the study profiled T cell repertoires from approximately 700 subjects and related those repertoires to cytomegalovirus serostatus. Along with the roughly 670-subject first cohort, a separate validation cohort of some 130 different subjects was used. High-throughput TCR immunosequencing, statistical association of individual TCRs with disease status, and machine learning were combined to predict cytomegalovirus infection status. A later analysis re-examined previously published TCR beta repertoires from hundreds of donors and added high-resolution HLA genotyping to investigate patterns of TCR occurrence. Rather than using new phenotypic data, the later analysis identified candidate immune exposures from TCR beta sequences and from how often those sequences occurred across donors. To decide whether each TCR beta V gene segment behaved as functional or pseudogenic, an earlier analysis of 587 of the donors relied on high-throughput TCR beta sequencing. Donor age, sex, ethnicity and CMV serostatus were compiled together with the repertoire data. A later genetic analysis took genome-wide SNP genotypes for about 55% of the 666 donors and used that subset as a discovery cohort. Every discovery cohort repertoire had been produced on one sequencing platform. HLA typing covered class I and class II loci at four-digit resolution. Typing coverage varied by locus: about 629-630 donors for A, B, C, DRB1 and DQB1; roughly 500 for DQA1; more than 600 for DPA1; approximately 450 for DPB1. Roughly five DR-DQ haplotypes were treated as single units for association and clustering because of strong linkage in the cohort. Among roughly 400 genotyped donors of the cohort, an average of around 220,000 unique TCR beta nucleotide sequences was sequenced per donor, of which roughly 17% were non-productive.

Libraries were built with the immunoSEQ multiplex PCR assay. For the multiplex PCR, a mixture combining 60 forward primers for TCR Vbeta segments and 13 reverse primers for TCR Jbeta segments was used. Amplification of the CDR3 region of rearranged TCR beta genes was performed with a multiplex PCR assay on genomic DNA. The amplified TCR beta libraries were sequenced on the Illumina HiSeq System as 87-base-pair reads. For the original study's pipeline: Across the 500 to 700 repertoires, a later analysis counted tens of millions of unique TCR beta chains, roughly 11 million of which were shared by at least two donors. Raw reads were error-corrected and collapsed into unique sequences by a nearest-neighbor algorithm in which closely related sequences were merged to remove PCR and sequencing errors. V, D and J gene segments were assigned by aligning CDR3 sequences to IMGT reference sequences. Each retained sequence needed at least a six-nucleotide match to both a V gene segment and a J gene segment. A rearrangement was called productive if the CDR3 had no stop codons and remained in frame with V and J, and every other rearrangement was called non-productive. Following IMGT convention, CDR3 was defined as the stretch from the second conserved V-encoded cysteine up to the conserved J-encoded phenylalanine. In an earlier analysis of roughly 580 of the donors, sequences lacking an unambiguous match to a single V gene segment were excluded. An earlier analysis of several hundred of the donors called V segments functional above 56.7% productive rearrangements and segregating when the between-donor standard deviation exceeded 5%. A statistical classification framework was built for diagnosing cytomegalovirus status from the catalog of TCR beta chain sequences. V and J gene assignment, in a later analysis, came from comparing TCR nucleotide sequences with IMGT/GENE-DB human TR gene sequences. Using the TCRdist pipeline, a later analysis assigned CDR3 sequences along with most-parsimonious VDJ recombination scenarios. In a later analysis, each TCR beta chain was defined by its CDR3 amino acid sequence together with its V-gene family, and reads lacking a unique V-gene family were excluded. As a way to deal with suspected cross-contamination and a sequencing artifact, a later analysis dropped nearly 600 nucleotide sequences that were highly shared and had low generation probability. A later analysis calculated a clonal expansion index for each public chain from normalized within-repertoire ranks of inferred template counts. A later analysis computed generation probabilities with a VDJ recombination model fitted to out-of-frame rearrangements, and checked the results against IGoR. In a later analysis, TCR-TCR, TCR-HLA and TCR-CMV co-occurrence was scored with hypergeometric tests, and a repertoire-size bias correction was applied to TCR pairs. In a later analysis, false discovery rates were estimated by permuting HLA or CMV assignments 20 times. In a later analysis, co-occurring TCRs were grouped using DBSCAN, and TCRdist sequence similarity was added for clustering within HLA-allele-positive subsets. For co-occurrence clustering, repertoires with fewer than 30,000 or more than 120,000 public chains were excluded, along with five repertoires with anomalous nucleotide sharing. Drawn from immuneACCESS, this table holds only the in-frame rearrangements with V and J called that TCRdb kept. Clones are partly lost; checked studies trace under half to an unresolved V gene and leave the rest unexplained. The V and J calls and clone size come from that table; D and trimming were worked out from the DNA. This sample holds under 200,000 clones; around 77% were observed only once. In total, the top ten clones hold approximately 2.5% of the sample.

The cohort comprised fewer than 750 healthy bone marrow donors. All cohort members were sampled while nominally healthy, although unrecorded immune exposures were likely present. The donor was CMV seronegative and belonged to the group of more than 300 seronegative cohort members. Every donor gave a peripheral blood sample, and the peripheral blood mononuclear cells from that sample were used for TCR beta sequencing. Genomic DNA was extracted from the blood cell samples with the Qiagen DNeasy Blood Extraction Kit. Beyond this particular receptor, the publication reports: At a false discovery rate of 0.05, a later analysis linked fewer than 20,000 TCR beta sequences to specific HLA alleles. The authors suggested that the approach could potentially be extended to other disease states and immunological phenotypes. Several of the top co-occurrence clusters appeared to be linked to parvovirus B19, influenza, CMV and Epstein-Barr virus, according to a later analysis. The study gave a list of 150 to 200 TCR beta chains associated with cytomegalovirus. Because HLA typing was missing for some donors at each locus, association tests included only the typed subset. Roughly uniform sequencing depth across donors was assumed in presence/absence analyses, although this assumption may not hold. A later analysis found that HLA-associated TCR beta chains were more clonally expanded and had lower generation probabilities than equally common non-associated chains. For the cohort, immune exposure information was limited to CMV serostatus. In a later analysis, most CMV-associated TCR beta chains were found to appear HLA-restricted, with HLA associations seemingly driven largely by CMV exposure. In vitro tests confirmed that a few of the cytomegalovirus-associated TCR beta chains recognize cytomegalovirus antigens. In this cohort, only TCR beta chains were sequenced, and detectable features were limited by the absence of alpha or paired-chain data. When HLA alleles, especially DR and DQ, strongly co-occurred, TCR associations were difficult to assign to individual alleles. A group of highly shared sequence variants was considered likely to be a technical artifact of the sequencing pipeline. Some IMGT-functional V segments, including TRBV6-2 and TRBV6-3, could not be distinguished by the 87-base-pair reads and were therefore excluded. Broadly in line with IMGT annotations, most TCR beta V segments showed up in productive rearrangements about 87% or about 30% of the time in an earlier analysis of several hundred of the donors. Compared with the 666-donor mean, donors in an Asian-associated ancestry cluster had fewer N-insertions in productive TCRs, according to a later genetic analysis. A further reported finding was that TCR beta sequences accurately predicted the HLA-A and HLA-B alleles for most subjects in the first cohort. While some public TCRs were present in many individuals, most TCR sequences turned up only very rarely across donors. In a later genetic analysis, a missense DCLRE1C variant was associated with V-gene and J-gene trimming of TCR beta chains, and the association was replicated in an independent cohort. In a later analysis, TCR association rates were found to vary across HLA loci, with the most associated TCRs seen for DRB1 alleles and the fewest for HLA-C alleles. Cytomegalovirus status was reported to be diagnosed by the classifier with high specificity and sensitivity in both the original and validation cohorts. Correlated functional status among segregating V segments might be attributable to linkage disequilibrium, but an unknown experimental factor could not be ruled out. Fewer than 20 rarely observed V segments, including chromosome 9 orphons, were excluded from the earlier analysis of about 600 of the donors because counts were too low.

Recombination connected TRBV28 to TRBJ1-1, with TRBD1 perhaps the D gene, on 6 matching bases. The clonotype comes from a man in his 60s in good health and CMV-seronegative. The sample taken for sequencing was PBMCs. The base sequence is TGTGCCAGCAGTTTTCCTGACCCCCTGGGACAACACGAAGCTTTCTTT. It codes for CASSFPDPLGQHEAFF.